This T cell receptor (beta chain) was sequenced for a study of cytomegalovirus exposure and HLA in healthy donors. PCR used 60 Vbeta primers and 13 Jbeta primers. Clones were sequenced by immunoSEQ multiplex PCR, and TCRdb holds only the in-frame ones, with some missing. The sample includes about 160,000 clones, about 81% of them seen just once. As for this clone: Its antigen is not identified.

Broader study findings: On later analysis, the bulk of CMV-associated TCR beta chains appeared to be HLA-restricted. TCR beta chains associated with HLA were, in a later analysis, more clonally expanded than equally common others.

CDR1 is SGHTA and CDR2 is FQGTGA in the germline V gene. V gave up 1 base and J gave up 6 bases, with 9 bases separating them. The length of the CDR3 is 13 residues. The V and J genes are TRBV7-3 and TRBJ2-5; D possibly corresponds to TRBD2 (5 bases). The receptor was isolated from a woman aged 18-35 years in good health and CMV-seronegative. Sequencing was carried out using PBMCs. The CDR3 region is CASSLSRDQTQYF. The CDR3 region has the DNA TGTGCCAGCAGCTTAAGTCGGGATCAGACCCAGTACTTC.